A selection of T cell receptor beta chains follows, all from one sample in a study of blood T cell repertoires in COVID-19. TCRdb's copy holds only in-frame clones and misses some; the assay was immunoSEQ multiplex PCR. The table shows under 250,000 clones, with 80% to 90% occurring only once. Material for sequencing was peripheral blood. Receptors were obtained from a human donor in a cohort sampled during active COVID-19. Each CDR3 is given with its conserved first and last residue.

V: TRBV6-6
length: 14
CDR3: CASSQDFQGETQYF

V: TRBV2
length: 15
CDR3: CASSYNGQTDYEQYF

V: TRBV18
length: 15
CDR3: CASSLTTGFRETQYF

V: TRBV27
length: 13
CDR3: CASSWTGRETQYF

V: TRBV29-1
length: 13
CDR3: CSVGQGLTGELFF

V: TRBV28
length: 15
CDR3: CASSLTGSGANVLTF

V: TRBV27
length: 13
CDR3: CASSLSRGETQYF

V: TRBV6-5
length: 15
CDR3: CASRMLGTGAYEQYF

V: TRBV2
length: 13
CDR3: CASSITVSYGYTF

V: TRBV10-2
length: 14
CDR3: CASTTGTSGKEQFF

V: TRBV19
length: 15
CDR3: CATRDINSGANVLTF

V: TRBV27
length: 16
CDR3: CASSSPRTGVPYEQYF

V: TRBV28
length: 14
CDR3: CASRSGGRNTEAFF

V: TRBV4-1
length: 14
CDR3: CASSQVYLVGTQYF

V: TRBV19
length: 14
CDR3: CASSIDYISYGYTF

V: TRBV18
length: 12
CDR3: CASSPTGNEQFF

V: TRBV28
length: 14
CDR3: CASSPPAGAYEQYF

V: TRBV30
length: 12
CDR3: CAWNRGDTEAFF

V: TRBV28
length: 19
CDR3: CASSLVRLRERASSYEQYF

V: TRBV29-1
length: 19
CDR3: CSTTGWPGLAPSVYNEQFF

V: TRBV11-2
length: 12
CDR3: CASSPQGHEQYF

V: TRBV6-5
length: 14
CDR3: CASRLADSYNEQFF

V: TRBV5-1
length: 15
CDR3: CASSSLAGPQETQYF

V: TRBV27
length: 13
CDR3: CASSPRGNYGYTF

V: TRBV24-1
length: 15
CDR3: CATSDPDRDYNEQFF

V: TRBV10-3
length: 13
CDR3: CAISPGTDYEQYF

V: TRBV28
length: 13
CDR3: CASSSTTPYGYTF

V: TRBV7-9
length: 15
CDR3: CASSTDRAGANVLTF

V: TRBV30
length: 15
CDR3: CAWSRGFTSTDTQYF

V: TRBV4-2
length: 23
CDR3: CASSQGPRLGGTPDMVWRGEQFF

V: TRBV5-1
length: 16
CDR3: CASSTTSGSSTDTQYF

V: TRBV19
length: 15
CDR3: CASRPTWGGNQPQHF

V: TRBV7-2
length: 14
CDR3: CASSLSGSADTQYF

V: TRBV28
length: 16
CDR3: CASSPVQLLAKNIQYF

V: TRBV4-1
length: 15
CDR3: CASSQATQGARGKIF

V: TRBV25-1
length: 14
CDR3: CASRNRASSGEAFF

V: TRBV7-8
length: 15
CDR3: CASSLKREGTGELFF

V: TRBV3-1/TRBV3-2
length: 16
CDR3: CASSQEGGRDTDTQYF

V: TRBV2
length: 15
CDR3: CASITERGGGGGYTF